This TCR beta chain was sequenced in a study of blood T cell repertoires in COVID-19. The CDR3 is 13 amino acids. The V gene lost 1 base and the J gene lost 4 bases, with 10 bases spanning the gap. Germline CDR1 and CDR2: GTSNPN and SVGIG (reference sequence). As processed by the authors: It was from reference gene primer amplification that nucleated cell counts were estimated. The repertoire was sequenced with immunoSEQ multiplex PCR; TCRdb's copy has only in-frame clones and lacks some. Clonal size and the V and J genes are those of that table, whereas D and trimming came from the DNA. Here the sample spans tens of thousands of clones, about 80% being singletons. This clone was seen just once.

The chain uses TRBV30 and TRBJ1-1; D gene ambiguous. The TCR sequence derives from an elderly woman with acute or convalescent COVID-19. Input material: peripheral blood. The CDR3 here is CAWSAGFGTEAFF. The CDR3 DNA reads TGTGCCTGGAGTGCGGGGTTTGGCACTGAAGCTTTCTTT.